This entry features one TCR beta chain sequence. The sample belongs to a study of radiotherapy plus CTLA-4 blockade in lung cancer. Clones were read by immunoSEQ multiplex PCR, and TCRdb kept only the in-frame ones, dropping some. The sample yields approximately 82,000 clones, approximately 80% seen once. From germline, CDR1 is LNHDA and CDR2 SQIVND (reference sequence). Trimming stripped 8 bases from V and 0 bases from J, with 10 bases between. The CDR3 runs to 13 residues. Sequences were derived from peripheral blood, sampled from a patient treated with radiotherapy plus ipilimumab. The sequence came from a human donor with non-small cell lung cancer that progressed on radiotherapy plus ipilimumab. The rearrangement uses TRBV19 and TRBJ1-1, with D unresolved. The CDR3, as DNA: TGTGCCAGTTCGACGGTTATGAACACTGAAGCTTTCTTT. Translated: CASSTVMNTEAFF.